This T cell receptor beta chain is from a study of T cells in tuberculosis. Tuberculin skin test and IGRA determined adolescents' latent tuberculosis status at entry. Libraries were prepared by immunoSEQ multiplex PCR; TCRdb keeps only in-frame clonotypes and omits some of them. The table has around 33,000 clones, 85% to 95% seen once; the top ten hold roughly 7.7%. Trimming took 4 bases from V and 5 from J; bases not matched to a gene: 14. Germline loops: CDR1 SGHDN, CDR2 FVKESK. The CDR3 loop spans 16 amino acids. The origin of this receptor is a donor aged 5 to 30 with latent tuberculosis or without tuberculosis infection. Some clones in this sample may be carry-over from other donors' samples. This rearrangement joins TRBV14 to TRBJ2-7, with TRBD2 matching 7 bases. What was sequenced was PBMCs. CDR3 sequence reads: CASSPLEAGYRDEQYF. The CDR3 coding sequence is TGTGCCAGCAGCCCCCTGGAAGCGGGATATAGAGACGAGCAGTACTTC.